One sample yielded the 21 T cell receptor beta chains listed below, sequenced in a study of beta chain features in type 1 diabetes. General study findings and limits: There was a moderate but significant shortening of TCRB CDR3s in all four CD4+ subsets of Type 1 diabetes patients.

Isolated RNA was reverse transcribed in full, so expressed TCRB transcripts were sequenced. Produced via immunoSEQ multiplex PCR; TCRdb's table is partial and in-frame only. This sample has 250,000 or so clones, with roughly 14% found just once. What these receptors recognize is not known. Sequencing was done on a sample of naive CD4+ T cells from blood. These receptors originate from a young man with type 1 diabetes.

The chain recombines TRBV19 with TRBJ1-6, with 8 nucleotides matching TRBD1. The ends lost 8 bases at V and 4 bases at J; junction bases unmatched: 4. CDR1 and CDR2 from the germline V gene are LNHDA and SQIVND (reference sequence). This CDR3 comprises 14 residues. CDR3 residues: CASEDRGYNSPLHF. CDR3 in DNA: TGTGCCAGTGAAGACAGGGGTTATAATTCACCCCTCCACTTT.

The sample holds a few counts of this clone. The J gene is TRBJ1-4, the V gene TRBV5-1, with D uncertain. V was pared by 3 bases and J by 6 bases, with 9 bases between. Germline lookup yields CDR1 SGHRS and CDR2 YFSETQ. The length of the CDR3 is 13 residues. The CDR3 DNA follows: TGCGCCAGCAGCTCACGGTCCCATGAAAAACTGTTTTTT. Protein product: CASSSRSHEKLFF.

The chain is built from TRBV30 and TRBJ2-3, with 7 bases that match TRBD2. Germline trimming cut 8 bases from V and 0 bases from J; bases unmatched to any gene: 5. Per the germline V gene, CDR1 is GTSNPN and CDR2 is SVGIG (reference sequence). The CDR3 totals 13 residues. Here the CDR3 DNA reads TGTGCCCAAGCAGCGGGAAGCACAGATACGCAGTATTTT. Its translation: CAQAAGSTDTQYF.

The sample holds one count of this clone. The rearrangement links TRBV18 to TRBJ2-7; TRBD2 aligns across 8 bases. The CDR3 has 16 residues. Germline values: CDR1 KGHSH, CDR2 LQKENI. Trimming at V came to 1 base and at J to 2 bases, leaving 7 bases not matched to a gene. CDR3 protein: CASSPLAGGITYEQYF. Written as DNA, the CDR3 is TGTGCCAGCTCACCACTCGCGGGAGGTATTACCTACGAGCAGTACTTC. The variable domain in full, with the rest retrieved from reference TRBV18 and TRBJ2-7, is NAGVMQNPRHLVRRRGQEARLRCSPMKGHSHVYWYRQLPEEGLKFMVYLQKENIIDESGMPKERFSAEFPKEGPSILRIQQVVRGDSAAYFCASSPLAGGITYEQYFGPGTRLTVT.

This sequence joins TRBV7-9 and TRBJ2-3, with TRBD1 matching 8 bases. Germline V lookup: CDR1 SEHNR, CDR2 FQNEAQ (reference sequence). V lost 0 bases to trimming and J lost 8 bases; unmatched junction nucleotides: 7. CDR3 length: 15 residues. CDR3 loop: CASSLASDRGSTQYF. CDR3 in DNA: TGTGCCAGCAGCTTAGCCTCCGACAGGGGATCTACGCAGTATTTT.

The chain recombines TRBV5-1 with TRBJ2-5; 7 bases are a match to TRBD1. Losses at the gene ends were 2 bases for V and 2 bases for J; bases not matched to a gene: 3. The germline gives CDR1 SGHRS, CDR2 YFSETQ. The CDR3 is 14 residues long. The CDR3 here is CASSLPGQQETQYF. The CDR3 DNA sequence: TGCGCCAGCAGCTTACCGGGACAGCAAGAGACCCAGTACTTC.

The chain carries TRBV27 and TRBJ1-1, with D tentatively TRBD1 (6 bases). Trimming cost V 3 bases and J 4 bases, with 12 bases left between them. This CDR3 has 14 residues. Germline V gene lookup returns CDR1 MNHEY and CDR2 SMNVEV (reference sequence). CDR3 residues: CASSFEGGSTEAFF. CDR3 DNA sequence: TGTGCCAGCAGTTTCGAGGGGGGGAGCACTGAAGCTTTCTTT.

The chain carries TRBV2 and TRBJ1-5, with a tentative D call TRBD1 (6 bases). The CDR3 has 16 residues. Trimming stripped 5 bases from V and 2 bases from J, with 16 bases between. Germline assignment: CDR1 SNHLY and CDR2 FYNNEI. The CDR3 coding sequence is TGTGCCAGCAGTACACCCAGGGGCAACGGCAATCAGCCCCAGCATTTT. Translation: CASSTPRGNGNQPQHF.

The chain combines TRBV6-5 with TRBJ2-7; 7 bases fit TRBD2. Germline V gene lookup returns CDR1 MNHEY and CDR2 SVGAGI. CDR3 size: 14 residues. V lost 5 bases and J lost 2; bases outside the gene matches: 6. This CDR3 reads CASSTQRGAYEQYF. The CDR3 DNA reads as TGTGCCAGCAGTACCCAGCGGGGAGCCTACGAGCAGTACTTC.

This clone was counted a few times. V usage is TRBV4-2 and J usage is TRBJ2-7; maybe TRBD1 (5 bases). CDR3 length: 14 amino acids. Deletions cut 0 bases from V and 10 bases from J, with 16 bases between. The V gene's germline CDR1 is LGHNA and CDR2 YNFKEQ. CDR3 nucleotide sequence: TGTGCCAGCAGCCAAGATATCCCGGACATCCAACAGTACTTC. Amino acid sequence: CASSQDIPDIQQYF.

This clone was seen a few times. The chain recombines TRBV5-4 with TRBJ1-1; D gene ambiguous. This CDR3 has 13 amino acids. Germline assignment: CDR1 SGHNT and CDR2 YYREEE (reference sequence). V was clipped by 2 bases and J by 3 bases, with 8 bases between them. Written as DNA, the CDR3 is TGTGCCAGCAGCTTTGGTACTTACACTGAAGCTTTCTTT. The encoded protein is CASSFGTYTEAFF.

This clone turned up a few times. The chain joins TRBV5-1 to TRBJ1-1; D not resolved. Germline values: CDR1 SGHRS, CDR2 YFSETQ. Trimming stripped 0 bases from V and 5 bases from J, with 23 bases between. CDR3 length: 18 residues. The CDR3 DNA sequence: TGCGCCAGCAGCTTGGACGGCAGTGGGAGGGCGTCGGAGACTGAAGCTTTCTTT. Translated: CASSLDGSGRASETEAFF.

The J gene is TRBJ1-1, the V gene TRBV30; D is uncertain. This CDR3 has 13 residues. Trimming left V 4 bases short and J 0 bases short, with 9 bases between. CDR1 is GTSNPN and CDR2 is SVGIG in the germline V gene (reference sequence). The CDR3 here is CAWKQRMNTEAFF. Here the CDR3 DNA reads TGTGCCTGGAAACAACGAATGAACACTGAAGCTTTCTTT.

J is TRBJ2-5 and V is TRBV4-2; the match to TRBD2 covers 7 bases. With 4 bases clipped from V and 0 bases from J, the junction kept 2 bases outside the gene matches. The CDR3 has 14 residues. Germline assignment: CDR1 LGHNA and CDR2 YNFKEQ. The DNA of the CDR3 is TGTGCCAGCAGCCTGGGGACTAACCAAGAGACCCAGTACTTC. Protein sequence: CASSLGTNQETQYF.

The gene calls are TRBV2 and TRBJ2-3; 9 nucleotides match TRBD1. J gave up 3 bases and V 5 bases, and 6 bases lay outside the gene matches. CDR1 SNHLY and CDR2 FYNNEI come from the germline V gene. This CDR3 comprises 15 residues. The CDR3 DNA reads as TGTGCCAGCAGTCCACAGGGGGCTGCGACAGATACGCAGTATTTT. As protein: CASSPQGAATDTQYF.

This clone has just a few counts. The chain combines TRBV29-1 with TRBJ2-7; D possibly corresponds to TRBD1 (5 bases). Germline lookup yields CDR1 SQVTM and CDR2 ANQGSEA. Trimming took off 6 bases at V and 6 bases at J, with 15 bases between the two ends. This CDR3 has 12 residues. The CDR3 reads CSVGQGSAEQYF. The CDR3 DNA reads TGCAGCGTGGGGCAGGGTTCGGCCGAGCAGTACTTC.

This clone turned up a few times. V and J are TRBV5-6 and TRBJ2-3, with D unresolved. The CDR3 consists of 15 residues. V gave up 0 bases and J gave up 0 bases, with 8 bases separating them. Germline values: CDR1 SGHDT, CDR2 YYEEEE. In DNA form, the CDR3 reads TGTGCCAGCAGCTTGGACGGTCCTAGCACAGATACGCAGTATTTT. Amino acids: CASSLDGPSTDTQYF.

V gene TRBV5-4 combines with J gene TRBJ2-3, with 14 positions matching TRBD2. Germline lookup yields CDR1 SGHNT and CDR2 YYREEE (reference sequence). This CDR3 is 15 amino acids long. The trim removed 2 bases at V and 9 bases at J, leaving 5 bases unmatched. CDR3 in DNA: TGTGCCAGCAGCTTTGGGGGGACTAGCGGGGGAACGCAGTATTTT. Amino acids: CASSFGGTSGGTQYF. Supplemented by reference TRBV5-4 and TRBJ2-3, the full variable domain reads ETGVTQSPTHLIKTRGQQVTLRCSSQSGHNTVSWYQQALGQGPQFIFQYYREEENGRGNFPPRFSGLQFPNYSSELNVNALELDDSALYLCASSFGGTSGGTQYFGPGTRLTVL.

CDR3 in DNA: TGTGCCAGCAGAGCAGGGGCAGGGGCAGATACGCAGTATTTT. Translated: CASRAGAGADTQYF. The rearrangement uses TRBV7-9 and TRBJ2-3, with a possible D match to TRBD1 (6 bases). Germline CDR1 and CDR2: SEHNR and FQNEAQ (reference sequence). Trimming stripped 6 bases from V and 4 bases from J, with 14 bases between. CDR3 length equals 14 residues.

This clone occurred a few times. The chain carries TRBV9 and TRBJ2-1, with D unclear. With 0 bases removed from V and 6 bases from J, the gap between germline ends came to 7 bases. CDR1 is SGDLS, CDR2 YYNGEE, per germline. The CDR3 contains 13 residues. CDR3 DNA: TGTGCCAGCAGCGTAGCTACTGGCAATGAGCAGTTCTTC. This translates into CASSVATGNEQFF.

This clone has ten or more counts. The genes are TRBV7-9 and TRBJ2-7; 7 nucleotides match TRBD1. There are 14 residues in the CDR3. J lost 6 bases, V lost 5 bases, and 10 bases had no gene match. CDR1 SEHNR and CDR2 FQNEAQ come from the germline V gene (reference sequence). This CDR3 is CASSRTGEWGEQYF. The CDR3 DNA follows: TGTGCCAGCAGCCGTACAGGGGAGTGGGGCGAGCAGTACTTC.